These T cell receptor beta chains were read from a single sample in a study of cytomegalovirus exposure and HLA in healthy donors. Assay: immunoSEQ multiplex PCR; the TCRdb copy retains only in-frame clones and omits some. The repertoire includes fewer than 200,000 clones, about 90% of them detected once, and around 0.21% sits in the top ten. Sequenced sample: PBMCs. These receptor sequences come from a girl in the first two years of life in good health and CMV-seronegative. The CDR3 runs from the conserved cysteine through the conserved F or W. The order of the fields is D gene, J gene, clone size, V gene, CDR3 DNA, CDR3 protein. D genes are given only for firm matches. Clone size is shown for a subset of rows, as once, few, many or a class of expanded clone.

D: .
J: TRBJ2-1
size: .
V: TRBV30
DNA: TGTGCCTGGGGCCCCGGAGGATACAATGAGCAGTTCTTC
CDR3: CAWGPGGYNEQFF

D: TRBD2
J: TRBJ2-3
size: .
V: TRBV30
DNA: TGTGCCTGGAGTGTACTAGCGGGAGATACGCAGTATTTT
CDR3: CAWSVLAGDTQYF

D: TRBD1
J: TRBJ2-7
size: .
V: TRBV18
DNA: TGTGCCAGCTCACCGGGACAGCGCTACGAGCAGTACTTC
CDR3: CASSPGQRYEQYF

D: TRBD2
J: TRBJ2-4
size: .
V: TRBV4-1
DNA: TGCGCCAGCAGCCCCGAGCAGCGGGGGGGAAACATTCAGTACTTC
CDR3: CASSPEQRGGNIQYF

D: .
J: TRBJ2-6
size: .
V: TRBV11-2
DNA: TGTGCCAGCAGCTCTTTAGTGAGGACAGCCTACTCTGGGGCCAACGTCCTGACTTTC
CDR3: CASSSLVRTAYSGANVLTF

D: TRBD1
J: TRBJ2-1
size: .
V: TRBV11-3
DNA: TGTGCCAGCAGCTTAGATCCCCCCGGACAGGTCTCCTACAATGAGCAGTTCTTC
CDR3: CASSLDPPGQVSYNEQFF

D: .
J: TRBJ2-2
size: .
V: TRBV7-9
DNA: TGTGCCAGCAGACCCGACCGGGCCGGGGAGCTGTTTTTT
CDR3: CASRPDRAGELFF

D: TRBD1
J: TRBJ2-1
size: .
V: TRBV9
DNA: TGTGCCAGCAGCCCAAATTCAGGGGGCTCCGAGTTCTTC
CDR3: CASSPNSGGSEFF

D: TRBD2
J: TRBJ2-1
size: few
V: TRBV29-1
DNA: TGCAGCGGAAAAGGACTAGCGGCACCGAGCTCCTACAATGAGCAGTTCTTC
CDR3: CSGKGLAAPSSYNEQFF

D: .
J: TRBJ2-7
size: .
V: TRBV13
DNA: TGTGCCAGCAGCCCAGGCTCAGAACTAGTCCCTCCCTACGAGCAGTACTTC
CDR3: CASSPGSELVPPYEQYF

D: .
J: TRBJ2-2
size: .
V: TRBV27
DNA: TGTGCCAGCAGTTATAGGCATAGCAGATTCACCGGGGAGCTGTTTTTT
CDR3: CASSYRHSRFTGELFF

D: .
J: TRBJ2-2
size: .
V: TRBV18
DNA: TGTGCCAGCTCACCACCGAAGCGAAACACCGGGGAGCTGTTTTTT
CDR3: CASSPPKRNTGELFF

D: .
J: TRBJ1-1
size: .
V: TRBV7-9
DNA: TGTGCCAGCAGTCCAGGAGTTCAGGGCACTGAAGCTTTCTTT
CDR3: CASSPGVQGTEAFF

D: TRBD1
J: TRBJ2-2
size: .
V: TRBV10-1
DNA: TGCGCCAGCAGGACAGGGGACGTTAATTCCACCGGGGAGCTGTTTTTT
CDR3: CASRTGDVNSTGELFF

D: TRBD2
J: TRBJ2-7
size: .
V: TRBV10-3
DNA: TGTGCCATCAGTGACCCAGCGGGGGGCCCCCCCTACGAGCAGTACTTC
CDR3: CAISDPAGGPPYEQYF

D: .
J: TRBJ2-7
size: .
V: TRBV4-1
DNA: TGCGCCAGCAGCCATGCCAGGACTCTAGTCTCCGACGAGCAGTACTTC
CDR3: CASSHARTLVSDEQYF

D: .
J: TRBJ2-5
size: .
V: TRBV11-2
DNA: TGTGCCAGCAGCTTCGTACCCTCGTTGGCGGGAATAGAGACCCAGTACTTC
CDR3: CASSFVPSLAGIETQYF

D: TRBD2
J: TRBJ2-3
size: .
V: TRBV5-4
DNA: TGTGCCAGCAGCGGGACTAGCGGGGCCACAGATACGCAGTATTTT
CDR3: CASSGTSGATDTQYF

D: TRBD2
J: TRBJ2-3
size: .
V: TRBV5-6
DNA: TGTGCCAGCAGCTTGAGACTAGCGGGGGCCCTTGGCACAGATACGCAGTATTTT
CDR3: CASSLRLAGALGTDTQYF

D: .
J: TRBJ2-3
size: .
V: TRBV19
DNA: TGTGCCAGTAGTATAAACCAGGGTGCAGATACGCAGTATTTT
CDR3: CASSINQGADTQYF

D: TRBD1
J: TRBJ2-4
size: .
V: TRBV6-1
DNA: TGTGCCAGCAGGGGGGGACAGGGGGCCGAAAACATTCAGTACTTC
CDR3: CASRGGQGAENIQYF

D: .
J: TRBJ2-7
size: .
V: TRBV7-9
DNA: TGTGCCAGCAGCGACGCGGGACTCCTTGTCTACGAGCAGTACTTC
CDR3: CASSDAGLLVYEQYF

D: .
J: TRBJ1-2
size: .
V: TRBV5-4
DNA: TGTGCCAGCAGCTTGGCCCGGGACACCGTCCGGTATGGCTACACCTTC
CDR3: CASSLARDTVRYGYTF

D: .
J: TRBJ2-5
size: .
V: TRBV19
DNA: TGTGCCAGTAGTATTGGGACTCCCTCGACCCAGTACTTC
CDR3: CASSIGTPSTQYF

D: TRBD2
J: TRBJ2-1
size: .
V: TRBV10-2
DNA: TGCGCCAGCAGTGAGTCCTTGCTAGCGGGGGGTAGGGAGCAGTTCTTC
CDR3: CASSESLLAGGREQFF

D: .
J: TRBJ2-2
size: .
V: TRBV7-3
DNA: TGTGCCAGCAGCTTAGGAATTAGGGGTTCTCGGGAGCTGTTTTTT
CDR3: CASSLGIRGSRELFF

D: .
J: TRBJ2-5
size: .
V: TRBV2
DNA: TGTGCCAGCAGTGAAGCGCTTCTAGGACAGCGTAAAGAGACCCAGTACTTC
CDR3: CASSEALLGQRKETQYF

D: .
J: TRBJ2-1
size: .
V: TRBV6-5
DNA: TGTGCCAGCAGGCTATTACTAACTCCCAATGAGCAGTTCTTC
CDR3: CASRLLLTPNEQFF

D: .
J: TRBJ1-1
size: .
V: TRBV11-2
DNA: TGTGCCAGCAGCTTAGAGCAGGGGAGAGCTTTCTTT
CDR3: CASSLEQGRAFF

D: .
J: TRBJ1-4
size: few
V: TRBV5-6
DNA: TGTGCCAGCAGCTTGAAGGGTGCGGGATCTGAAAAACTGTTTTTT
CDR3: CASSLKGAGSEKLFF

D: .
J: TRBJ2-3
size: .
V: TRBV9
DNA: TGTGCCAGCAGCGCCCAAACAGATACGCAGTATTTT
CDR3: CASSAQTDTQYF

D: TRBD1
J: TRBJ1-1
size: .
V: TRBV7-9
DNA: TGTGCCAGCAGAGACGGGTTCTCCCCGGGACAGGGGGACGGCACTGAAGCTTTCTTT
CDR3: CASRDGFSPGQGDGTEAFF

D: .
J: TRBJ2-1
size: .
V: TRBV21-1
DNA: TGTGCCAGCAGCAACCGGGGGGGCTACAATGAGCAGTTCTTC
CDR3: CASSNRGGYNEQFF

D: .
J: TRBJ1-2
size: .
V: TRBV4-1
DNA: TGCGCCAGCAGCCGAAGAGTGGACAGTAACTATGGCTACACCTTC
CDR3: CASSRRVDSNYGYTF

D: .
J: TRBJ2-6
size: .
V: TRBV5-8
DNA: TGTGCCAGCAGCTTCGACAGCTCTGGGGCCAACGTCCTGACTTTC
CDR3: CASSFDSSGANVLTF

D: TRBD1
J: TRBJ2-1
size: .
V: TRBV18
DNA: TGTGCCAGCTCACCCATACTGGGACAGGAGAGTGAGCAGTTCTTC
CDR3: CASSPILGQESEQFF

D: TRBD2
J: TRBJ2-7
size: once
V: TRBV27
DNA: TGTGCCAGCAGTAATAGCGGGGGATTCCCCGCCTACGAGCAGTACTTC
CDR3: CASSNSGGFPAYEQYF

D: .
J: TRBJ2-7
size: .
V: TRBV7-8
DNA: TGTGCCAGCAGCTTAGGTTCGTCGGGGAACGAGCAGTACTTC
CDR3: CASSLGSSGNEQYF

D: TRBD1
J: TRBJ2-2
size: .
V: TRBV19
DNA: TGTGCCAGTAGTATATTTCCCATAGGACAGGGTTTCGGGGAGCTGTTTTTT
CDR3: CASSIFPIGQGFGELFF

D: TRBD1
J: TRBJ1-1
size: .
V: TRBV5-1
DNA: TGCGCCAGCAGCTTCCGCGGGACAGATGAAGCTTTCTTT
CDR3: CASSFRGTDEAFF

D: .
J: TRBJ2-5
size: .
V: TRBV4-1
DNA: TGCGCCAGCAGCCAAGGGACAGCAAGCCAAGAGACCCAGTACTTC
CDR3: CASSQGTASQETQYF

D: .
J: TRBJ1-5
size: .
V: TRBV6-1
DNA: TGTGCCAGCAGTGAAGCGGGGGGTTTTGGGCAGCCCCAGCATTTT
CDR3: CASSEAGGFGQPQHF

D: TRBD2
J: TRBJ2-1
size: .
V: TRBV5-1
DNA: TGCGCCAGCAGCTCCGGACTAGCGGGGAACAATGAGCAGTTCTTC
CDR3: CASSSGLAGNNEQFF

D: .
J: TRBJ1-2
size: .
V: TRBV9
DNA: TGTGCCAGCAGCACAGGGCGTGGCTACACCTTC
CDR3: CASSTGRGYTF

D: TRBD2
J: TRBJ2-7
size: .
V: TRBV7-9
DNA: TGTGCCAGCAGCTTAGTGGGTAGCGGGGGTTACGAGCAGTACTTC
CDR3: CASSLVGSGGYEQYF